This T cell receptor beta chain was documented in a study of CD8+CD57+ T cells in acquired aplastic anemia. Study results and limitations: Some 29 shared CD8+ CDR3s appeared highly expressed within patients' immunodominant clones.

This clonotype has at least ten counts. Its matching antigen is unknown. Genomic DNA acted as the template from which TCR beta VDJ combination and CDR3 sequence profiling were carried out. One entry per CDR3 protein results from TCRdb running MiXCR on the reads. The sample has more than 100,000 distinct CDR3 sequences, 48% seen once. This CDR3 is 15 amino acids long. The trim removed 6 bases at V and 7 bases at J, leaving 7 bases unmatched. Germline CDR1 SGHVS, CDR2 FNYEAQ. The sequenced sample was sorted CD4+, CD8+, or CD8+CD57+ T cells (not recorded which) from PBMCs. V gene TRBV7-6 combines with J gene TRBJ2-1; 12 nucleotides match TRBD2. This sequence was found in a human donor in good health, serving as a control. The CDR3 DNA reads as TGTGCCAGCAGGTCGCTAGCGGGGGGGCTGAATGAGCAGTTCTTC. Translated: CASRSLAGGLNEQFF. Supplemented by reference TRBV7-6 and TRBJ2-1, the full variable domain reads GAGVSQSPRYKVTKRGQDVALRCDPISGHVSLYWYRQALGQGPEFLTYFNYEAQQDKSGLPNDRFSAERPEGSISTLTIQRTEQRDSAMYRCASRSLAGGLNEQFFGPGTRLTVL.